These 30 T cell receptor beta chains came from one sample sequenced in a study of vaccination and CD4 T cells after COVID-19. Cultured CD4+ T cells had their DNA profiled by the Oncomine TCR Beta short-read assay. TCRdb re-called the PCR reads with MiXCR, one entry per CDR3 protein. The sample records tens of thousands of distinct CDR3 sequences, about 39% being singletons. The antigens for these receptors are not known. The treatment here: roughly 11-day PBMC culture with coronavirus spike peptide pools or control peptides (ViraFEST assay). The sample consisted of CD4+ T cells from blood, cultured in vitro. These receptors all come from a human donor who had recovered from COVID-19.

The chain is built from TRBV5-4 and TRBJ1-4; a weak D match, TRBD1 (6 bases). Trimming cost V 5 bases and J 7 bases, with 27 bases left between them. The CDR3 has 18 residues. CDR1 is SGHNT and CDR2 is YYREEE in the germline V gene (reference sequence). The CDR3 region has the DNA TGTGCCAGCAGTACCGGCGGGGTACAGGGCGGGAGTAGTGAAAAACTGTTTTTT. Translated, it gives CASSTGGVQGGSSEKLFF.

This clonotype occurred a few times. This CDR3 is CASSLDSGFYGYTF. CDR3 nucleotides: TGCGCCAGCAGCTTGGATTCCGGATTCTATGGCTACACCTTC. The J gene is TRBJ1-2, the V gene TRBV5-1; D not resolved. Germline V gene sequence: CDR1 SGHRS, CDR2 YFSETQ. Deletions cut 0 bases from V and 4 bases from J, with 10 bases between. CDR3 length equals 14 residues.

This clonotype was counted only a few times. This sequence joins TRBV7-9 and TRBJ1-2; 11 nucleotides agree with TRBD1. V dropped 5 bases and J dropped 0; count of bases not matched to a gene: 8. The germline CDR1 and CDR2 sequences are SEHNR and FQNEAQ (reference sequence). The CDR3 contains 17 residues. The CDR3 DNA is TGTGCCAGCAGCCCCCGGACAGGGGGCCGTCCTAACTATGGCTACACCTTC. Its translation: CASSPRTGGRPNYGYTF. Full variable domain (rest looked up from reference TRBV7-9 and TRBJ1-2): DTGVSQNPRHKITKRGQNVTFRCDPISEHNRLYWYRQTLGQGPEFLTYFQNEAQLEKSRLLSDRFSAERPKGSFSTLEIQRTEQGDSAMYLCASSPRTGGRPNYGYTFGSGTRLTVV.

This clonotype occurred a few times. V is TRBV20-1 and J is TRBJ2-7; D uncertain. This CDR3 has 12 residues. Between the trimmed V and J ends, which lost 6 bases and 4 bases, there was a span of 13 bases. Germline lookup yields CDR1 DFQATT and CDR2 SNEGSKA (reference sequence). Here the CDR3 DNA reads TGCAGTGCGACCGGGTATGCGTACGAGCAGTACTTC. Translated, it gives CSATGYAYEQYF.

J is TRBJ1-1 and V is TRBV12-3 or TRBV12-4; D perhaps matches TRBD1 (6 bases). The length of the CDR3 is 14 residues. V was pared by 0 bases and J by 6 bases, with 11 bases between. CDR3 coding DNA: TGTGCCAGCAGTTTAGCGCTCACAGGGTCTGAAGCTTTCTTT. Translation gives CASSLALTGSEAFF.

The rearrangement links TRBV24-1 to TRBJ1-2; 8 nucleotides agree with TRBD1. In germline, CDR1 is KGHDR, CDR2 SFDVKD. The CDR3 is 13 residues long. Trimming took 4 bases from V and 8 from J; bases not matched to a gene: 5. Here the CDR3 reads CATSDMDRVGYTF. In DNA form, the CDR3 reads TGTGCCACCAGTGACATGGACAGGGTCGGCTACACCTTC.

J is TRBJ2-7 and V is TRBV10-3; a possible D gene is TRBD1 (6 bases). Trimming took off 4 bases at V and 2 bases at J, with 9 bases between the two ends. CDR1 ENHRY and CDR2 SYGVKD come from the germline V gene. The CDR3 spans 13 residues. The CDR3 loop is CAISGTVTYEQYF. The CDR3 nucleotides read TGTGCCATCAGTGGGACAGTAACCTACGAGCAGTACTTC.

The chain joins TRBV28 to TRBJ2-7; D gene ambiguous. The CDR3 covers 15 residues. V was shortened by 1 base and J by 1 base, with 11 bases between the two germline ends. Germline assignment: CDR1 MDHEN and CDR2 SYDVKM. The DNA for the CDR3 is TGTGCCAGCAGTTTATTAGGCAGGAGTTCCTACGAGCAGTACTTC. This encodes CASSLLGRSSYEQYF.

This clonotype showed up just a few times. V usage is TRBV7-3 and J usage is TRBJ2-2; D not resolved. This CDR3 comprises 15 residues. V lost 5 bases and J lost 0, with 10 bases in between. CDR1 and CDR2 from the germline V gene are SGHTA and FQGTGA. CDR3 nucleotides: TGTGCCAGCAGCGCCAATGGGCCGAACACCGGGGAGCTGTTTTTT. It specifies CASSANGPNTGELFF.

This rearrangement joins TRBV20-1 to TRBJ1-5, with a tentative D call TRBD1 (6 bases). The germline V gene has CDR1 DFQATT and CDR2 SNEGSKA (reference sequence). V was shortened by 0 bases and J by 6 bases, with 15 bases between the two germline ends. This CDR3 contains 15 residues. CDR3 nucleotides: TGCAGTGCTAGAGATGAGGGGGGCGGGGGTCAGCCCCAGCATTTT. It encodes CSARDEGGGGQPQHF.

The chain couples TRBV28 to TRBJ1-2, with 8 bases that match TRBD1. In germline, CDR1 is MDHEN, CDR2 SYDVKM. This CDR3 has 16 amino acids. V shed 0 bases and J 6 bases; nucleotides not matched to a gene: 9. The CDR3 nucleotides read TGTGCCAGCAGTTTATGGGGACAGGAGGGCGGGCATGGCTACACCTTC. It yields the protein CASSLWGQEGGHGYTF.

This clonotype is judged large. CDR3 nucleotides: TGTGCCAGCTCCCTCGGGGGGGCCTCAGAGACCCAGTACTTC. This encodes CASSLGGASETQYF. The V and J genes are TRBV18 and TRBJ2-5; the match to TRBD2 covers 8 bases. Germline trimming cut 6 bases from V and 4 bases from J; bases unmatched to any gene: 7. This CDR3 region has 14 residues. In germline, CDR1 is KGHSH, CDR2 LQKENI.

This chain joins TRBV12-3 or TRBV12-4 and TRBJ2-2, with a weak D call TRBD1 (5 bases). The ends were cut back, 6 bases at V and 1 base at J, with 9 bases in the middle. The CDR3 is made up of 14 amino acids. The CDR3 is CASRLTGNTGELFF. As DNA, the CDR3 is TGTGCCAGCAGACTTACAGGGAACACCGGGGAGCTGTTTTTT.

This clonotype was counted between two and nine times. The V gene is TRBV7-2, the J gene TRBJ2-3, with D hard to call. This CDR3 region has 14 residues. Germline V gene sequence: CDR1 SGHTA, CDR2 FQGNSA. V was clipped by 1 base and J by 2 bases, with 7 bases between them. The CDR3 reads CASSLGPATDTQYF. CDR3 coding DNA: TGTGCCAGCAGCTTAGGGCCCGCCACAGATACGCAGTATTTT.

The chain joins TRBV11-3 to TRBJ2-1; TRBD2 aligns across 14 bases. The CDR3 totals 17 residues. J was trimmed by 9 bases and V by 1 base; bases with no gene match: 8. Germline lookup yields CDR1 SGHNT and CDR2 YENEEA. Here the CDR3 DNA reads TGTGCCAGCAGCTTAGGGGGACTAGCGGGAGATTCGGGTGAGCAGTTCTTC. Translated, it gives CASSLGGLAGDSGEQFF.

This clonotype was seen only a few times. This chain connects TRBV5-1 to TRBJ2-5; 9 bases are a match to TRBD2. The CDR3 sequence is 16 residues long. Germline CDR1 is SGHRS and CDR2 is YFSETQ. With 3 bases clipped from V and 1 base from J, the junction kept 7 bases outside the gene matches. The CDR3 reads CASSYGLAWAQETQYF. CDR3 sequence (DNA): TGCGCCAGCAGCTACGGACTAGCGTGGGCCCAAGAGACCCAGTACTTC. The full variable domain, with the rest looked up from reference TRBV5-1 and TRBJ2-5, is KAGVTQTPRYLIKTRGQQVTLSCSPISGHRSVSWYQQTPGQGLQFLFEYFSETQRNKGNFPGRFSGRQFSNSRSEMNVSTLELGDSALYLCASSYGLAWAQETQYFGPGTRLLVL.

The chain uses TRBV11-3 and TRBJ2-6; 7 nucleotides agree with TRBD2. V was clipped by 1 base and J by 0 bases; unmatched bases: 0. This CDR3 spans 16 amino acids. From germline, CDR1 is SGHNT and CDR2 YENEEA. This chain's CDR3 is CASSLGGGSGANVLTF. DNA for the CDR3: TGTGCCAGCAGCTTAGGGGGGGGCTCTGGGGCCAACGTCCTGACTTTC.

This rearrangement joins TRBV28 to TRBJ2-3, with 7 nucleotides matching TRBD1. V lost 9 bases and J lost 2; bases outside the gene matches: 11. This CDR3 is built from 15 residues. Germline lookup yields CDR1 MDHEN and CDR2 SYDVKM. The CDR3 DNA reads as TGTGCCAGTAACTGGTGGGGACAGTCCACAGATACGCAGTATTTT. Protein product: CASNWWGQSTDTQYF.

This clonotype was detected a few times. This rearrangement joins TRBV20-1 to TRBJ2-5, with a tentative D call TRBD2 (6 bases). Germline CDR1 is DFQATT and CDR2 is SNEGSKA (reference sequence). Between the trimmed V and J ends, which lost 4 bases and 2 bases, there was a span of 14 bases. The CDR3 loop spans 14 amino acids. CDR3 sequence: CSANWDSVQETQYF. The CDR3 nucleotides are TGCAGTGCTAATTGGGACTCCGTACAAGAGACCCAGTACTTC.

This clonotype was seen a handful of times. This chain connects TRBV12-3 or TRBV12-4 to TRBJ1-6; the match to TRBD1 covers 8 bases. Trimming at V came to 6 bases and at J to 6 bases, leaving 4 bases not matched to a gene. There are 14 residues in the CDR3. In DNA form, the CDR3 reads TGTGCCAGCAGCCCCGACAGGGGTAATTCACCCCTCCACTTT. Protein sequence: CASSPDRGNSPLHF.

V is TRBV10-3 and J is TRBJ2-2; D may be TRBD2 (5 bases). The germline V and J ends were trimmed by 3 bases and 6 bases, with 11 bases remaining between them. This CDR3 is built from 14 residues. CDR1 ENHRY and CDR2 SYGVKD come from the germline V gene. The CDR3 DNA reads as TGTGCCATCAGTGAACAGTTGGAGGCCGGGGAGCTGTTTTTT. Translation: CAISEQLEAGELFF.

The CDR3 loop is CASSLQGNHEQYF. The CDR3 DNA sequence: TGCGCCAGCAGCTTGCAGGGGAACCACGAGCAGTACTTC. The chain has TRBV5-1 and TRBJ2-7, with D possibly TRBD1 on 6 matching bases. V shed 1 base and J shed 5 bases, with 10 bases lying between them. CDR3 length equals 13 residues. Germline CDR1 SGHRS, CDR2 YFSETQ.

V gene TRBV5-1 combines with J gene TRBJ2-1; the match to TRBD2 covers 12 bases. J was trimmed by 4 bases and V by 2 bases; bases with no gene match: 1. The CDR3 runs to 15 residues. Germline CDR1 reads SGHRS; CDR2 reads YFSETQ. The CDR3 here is CASSFTSGRYNEQFF. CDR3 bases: TGCGCCAGCAGCTTTACTAGCGGGAGGTACAATGAGCAGTTCTTC. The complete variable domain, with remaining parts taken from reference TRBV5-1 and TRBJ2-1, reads KAGVTQTPRYLIKTRGQQVTLSCSPISGHRSVSWYQQTPGQGLQFLFEYFSETQRNKGNFPGRFSGRQFSNSRSEMNVSTLELGDSALYLCASSFTSGRYNEQFFGPGTRLTVL.

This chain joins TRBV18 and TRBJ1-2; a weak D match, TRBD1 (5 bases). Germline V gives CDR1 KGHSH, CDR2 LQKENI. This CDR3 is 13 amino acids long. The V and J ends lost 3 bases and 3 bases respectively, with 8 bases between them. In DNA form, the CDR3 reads TGTGCCAGCTCACCTGCCAGGGACTATGGCTACACCTTC. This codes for CASSPARDYGYTF.

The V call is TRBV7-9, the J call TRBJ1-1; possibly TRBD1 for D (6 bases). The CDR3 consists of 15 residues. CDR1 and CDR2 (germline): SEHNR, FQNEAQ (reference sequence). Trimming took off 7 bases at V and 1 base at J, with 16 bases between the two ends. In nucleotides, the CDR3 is TGTGCCAGCATCAAGACCGGGGGCCCGAACACTGAAGCTTTCTTT. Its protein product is CASIKTGGPNTEAFF.

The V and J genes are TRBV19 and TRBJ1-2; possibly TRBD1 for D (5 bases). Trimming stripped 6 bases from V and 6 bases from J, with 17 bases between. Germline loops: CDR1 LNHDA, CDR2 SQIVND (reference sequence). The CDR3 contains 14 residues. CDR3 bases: TGTGCCAGTAGGAGAGGGACTGCCGGGGATGGCTACACCTTC. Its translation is CASRRGTAGDGYTF.

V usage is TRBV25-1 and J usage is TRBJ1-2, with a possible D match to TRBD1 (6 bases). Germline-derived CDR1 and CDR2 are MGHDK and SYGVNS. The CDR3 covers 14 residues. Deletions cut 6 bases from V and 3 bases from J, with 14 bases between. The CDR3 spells CASRRTGKDYGYTF. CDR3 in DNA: TGTGCCAGCAGGAGAACAGGGAAGGACTATGGCTACACCTTC.

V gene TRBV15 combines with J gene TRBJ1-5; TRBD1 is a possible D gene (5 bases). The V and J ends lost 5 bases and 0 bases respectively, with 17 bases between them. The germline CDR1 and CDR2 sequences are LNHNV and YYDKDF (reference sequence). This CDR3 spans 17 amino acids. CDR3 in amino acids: CATSPSWGIYSNQPQHF. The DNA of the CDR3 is TGTGCCACCAGCCCGAGCTGGGGGATCTATAGCAATCAGCCCCAGCATTTT.

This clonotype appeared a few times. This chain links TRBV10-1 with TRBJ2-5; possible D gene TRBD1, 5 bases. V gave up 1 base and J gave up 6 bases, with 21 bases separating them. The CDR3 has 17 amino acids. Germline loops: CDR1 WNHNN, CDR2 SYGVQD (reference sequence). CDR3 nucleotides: TGCGCCAGCAGTGAGTTTGCGACCCGAAAGGGGTGCAAGACCCAGTACTTC. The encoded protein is CASSEFATRKGCKTQYF.

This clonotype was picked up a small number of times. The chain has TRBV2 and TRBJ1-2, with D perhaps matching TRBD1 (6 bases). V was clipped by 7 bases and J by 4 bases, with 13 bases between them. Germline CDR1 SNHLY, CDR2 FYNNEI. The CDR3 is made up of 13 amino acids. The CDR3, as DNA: TGTGCCAGCACGGGGGGCCTTACCTATGGCTACACCTTC. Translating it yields CASTGGLTYGYTF. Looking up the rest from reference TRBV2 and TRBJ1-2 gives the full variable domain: EPEVTQTPSHQVTQMGQEVILRCVPISNHLYFYWYRQILGQKVEFLVSFYNNEISEKSEIFDDQFSVERPDGSNFTLKIRSTKLEDSAMYFCASTGGLTYGYTFGSGTRLTVV.